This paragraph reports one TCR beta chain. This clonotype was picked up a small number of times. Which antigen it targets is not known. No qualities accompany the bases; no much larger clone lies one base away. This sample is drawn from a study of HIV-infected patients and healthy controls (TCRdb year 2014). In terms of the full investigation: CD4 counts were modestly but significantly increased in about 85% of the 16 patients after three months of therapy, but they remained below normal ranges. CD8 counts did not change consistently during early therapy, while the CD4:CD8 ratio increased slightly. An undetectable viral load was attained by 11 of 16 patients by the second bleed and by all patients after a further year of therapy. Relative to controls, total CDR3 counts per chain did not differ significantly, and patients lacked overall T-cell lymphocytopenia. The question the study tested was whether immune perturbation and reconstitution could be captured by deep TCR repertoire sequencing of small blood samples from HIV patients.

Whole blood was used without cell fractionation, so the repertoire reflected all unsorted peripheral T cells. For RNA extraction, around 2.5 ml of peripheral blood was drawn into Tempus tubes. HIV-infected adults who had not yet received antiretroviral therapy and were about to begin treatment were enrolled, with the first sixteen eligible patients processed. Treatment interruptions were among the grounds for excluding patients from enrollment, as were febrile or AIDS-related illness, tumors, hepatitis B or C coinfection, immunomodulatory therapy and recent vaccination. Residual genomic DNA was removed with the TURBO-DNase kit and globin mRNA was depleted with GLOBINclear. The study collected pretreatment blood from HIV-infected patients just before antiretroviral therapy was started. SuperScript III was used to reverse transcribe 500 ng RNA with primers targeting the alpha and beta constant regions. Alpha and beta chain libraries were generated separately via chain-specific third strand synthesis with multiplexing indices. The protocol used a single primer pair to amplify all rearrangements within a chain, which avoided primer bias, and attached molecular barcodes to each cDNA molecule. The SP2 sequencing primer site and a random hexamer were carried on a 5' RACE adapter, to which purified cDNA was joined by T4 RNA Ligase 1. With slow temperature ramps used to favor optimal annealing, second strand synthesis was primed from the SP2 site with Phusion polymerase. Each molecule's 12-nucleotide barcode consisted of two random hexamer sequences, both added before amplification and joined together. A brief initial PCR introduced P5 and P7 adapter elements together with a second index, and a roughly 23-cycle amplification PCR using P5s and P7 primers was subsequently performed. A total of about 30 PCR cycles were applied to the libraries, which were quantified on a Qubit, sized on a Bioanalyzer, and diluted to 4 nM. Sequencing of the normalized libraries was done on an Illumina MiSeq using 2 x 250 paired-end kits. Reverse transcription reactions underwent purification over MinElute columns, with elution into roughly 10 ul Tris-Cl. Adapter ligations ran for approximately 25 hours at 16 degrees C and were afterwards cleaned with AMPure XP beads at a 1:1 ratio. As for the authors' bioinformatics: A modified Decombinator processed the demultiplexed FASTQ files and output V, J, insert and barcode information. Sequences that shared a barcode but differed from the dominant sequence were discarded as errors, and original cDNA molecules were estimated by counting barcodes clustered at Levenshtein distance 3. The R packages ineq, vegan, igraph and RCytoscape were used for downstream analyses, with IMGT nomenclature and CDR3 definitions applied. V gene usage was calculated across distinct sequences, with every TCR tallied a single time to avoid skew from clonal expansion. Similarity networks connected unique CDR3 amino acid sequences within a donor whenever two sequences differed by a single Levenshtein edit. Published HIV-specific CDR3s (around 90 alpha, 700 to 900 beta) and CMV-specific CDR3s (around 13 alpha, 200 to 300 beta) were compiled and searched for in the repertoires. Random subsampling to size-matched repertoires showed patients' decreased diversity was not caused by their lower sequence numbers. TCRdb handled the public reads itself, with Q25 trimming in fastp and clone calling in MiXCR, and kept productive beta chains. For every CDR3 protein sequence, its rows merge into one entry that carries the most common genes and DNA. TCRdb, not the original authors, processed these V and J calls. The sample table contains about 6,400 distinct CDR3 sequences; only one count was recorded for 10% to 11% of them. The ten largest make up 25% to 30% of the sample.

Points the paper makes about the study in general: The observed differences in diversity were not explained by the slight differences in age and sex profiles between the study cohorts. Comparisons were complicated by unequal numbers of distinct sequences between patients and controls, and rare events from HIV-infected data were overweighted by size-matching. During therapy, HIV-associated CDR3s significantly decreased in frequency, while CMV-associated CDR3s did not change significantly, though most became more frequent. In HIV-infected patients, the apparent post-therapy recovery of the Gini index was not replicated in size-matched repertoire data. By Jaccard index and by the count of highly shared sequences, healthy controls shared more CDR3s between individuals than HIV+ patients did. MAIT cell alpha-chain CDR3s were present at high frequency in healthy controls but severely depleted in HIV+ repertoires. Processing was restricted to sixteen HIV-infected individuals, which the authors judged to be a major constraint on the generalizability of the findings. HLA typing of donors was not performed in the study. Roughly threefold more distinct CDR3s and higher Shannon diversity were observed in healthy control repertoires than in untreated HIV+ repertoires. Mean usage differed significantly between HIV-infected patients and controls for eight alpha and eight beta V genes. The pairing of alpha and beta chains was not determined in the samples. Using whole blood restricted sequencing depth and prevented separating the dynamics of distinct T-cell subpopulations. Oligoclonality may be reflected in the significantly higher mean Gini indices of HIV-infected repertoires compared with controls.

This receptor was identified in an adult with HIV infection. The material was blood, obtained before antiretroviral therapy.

The CDR3 reads CASSLGLLGGGGYGYTF. The DNA reads TGTGCCAGCAGTTTAGGTCTCTTGGGGGGAGGCGGCTATGGCTACACCTTC. The rearrangement combines TRBV12-3 or TRBV12-4 with TRBJ1-2; TRBD1 is a weak D gene call, 5 bases matching. V loses 1 base, J loses 4 bases, and the germline ends lie 19 bases apart. The CDR3 starts with the cysteine, ends with the phenylalanine, and has 17 residues. Solely the CDR3 DNA is kept, with 51 bases framed from the first base.